This T cell receptor beta chain appears in the sequencing data of a study of CD8 T cells in Susac syndrome. Study findings and constraints: It was acknowledged in the study that the number of individuals who were included in its TCR sequencing and HLA analysis was relatively small.

Of note for this clonotype: Its specificity is not known.

Random hexamers primed reverse transcription of about 0.5 to 1 ug RNA. The method of amplification for TCR beta CDR3 was immunoSEQ multiplex PCR, covering 54 Vbeta and 13 Jbeta. TCRdb independently ran MiXCR on the immunoSEQ multiplex PCR reads; one entry per CDR3 protein. The sample yields approximately 120,000 distinct CDR3 sequences, more than 85% seen once. There are 12 residues in the CDR3. Germline V gene data show CDR1 as SEHNR and CDR2 as FQNEAQ (reference sequence). V lost 5 bases, J lost 1 base, and 4 bases lay in between. Negative isolation was used for CD8+ and CD4+ T cells, and FACS enrichment was applied to TEMRA cells.

Source material: CD8+ T cells from PBMCs. The rearrangement links TRBV7-9 to TRBJ2-3; D gene uncertain. This clonotype originated in a human donor with multiple sclerosis. This chain's CDR3 is CASSRGTDTQYF. The CDR3 DNA reads as TGTGCCAGCAGCCGCGGCACAGATACGCAGTATTTT.